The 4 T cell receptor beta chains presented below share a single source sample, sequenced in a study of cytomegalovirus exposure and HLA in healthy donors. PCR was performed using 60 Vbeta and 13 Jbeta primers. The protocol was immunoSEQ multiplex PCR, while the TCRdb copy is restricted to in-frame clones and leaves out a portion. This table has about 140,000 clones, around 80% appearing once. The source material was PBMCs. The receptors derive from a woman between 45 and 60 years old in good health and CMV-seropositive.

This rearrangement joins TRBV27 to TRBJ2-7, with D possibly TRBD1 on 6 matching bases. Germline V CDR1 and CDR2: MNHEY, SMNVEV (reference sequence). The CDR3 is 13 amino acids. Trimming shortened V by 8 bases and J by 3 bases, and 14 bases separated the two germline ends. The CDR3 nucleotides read TGTGCCAGCGGGAGTAACAGGGTCTACGAGCAGTACTTC. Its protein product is CASGSNRVYEQYF.

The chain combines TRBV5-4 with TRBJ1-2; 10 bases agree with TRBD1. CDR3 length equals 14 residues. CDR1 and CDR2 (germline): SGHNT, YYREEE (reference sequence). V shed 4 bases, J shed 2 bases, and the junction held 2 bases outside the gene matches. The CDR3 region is CASSAGQGNYGYTF. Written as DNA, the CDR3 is TGTGCCAGCAGCGCGGGACAGGGGAACTATGGCTACACCTTC.

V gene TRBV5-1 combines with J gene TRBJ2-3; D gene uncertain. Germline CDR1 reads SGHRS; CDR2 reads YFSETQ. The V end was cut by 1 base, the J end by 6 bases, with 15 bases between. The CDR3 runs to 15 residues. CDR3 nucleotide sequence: TGCGCCAGCAGCTTGTCGATGTCCGACGGGGATACGCAGTATTTT. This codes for CASSLSMSDGDTQYF.

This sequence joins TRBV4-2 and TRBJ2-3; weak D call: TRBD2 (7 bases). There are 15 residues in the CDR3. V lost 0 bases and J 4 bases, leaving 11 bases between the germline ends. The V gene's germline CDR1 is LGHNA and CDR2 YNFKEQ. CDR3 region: CASSQEGGAADTQYF. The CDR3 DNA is TGTGCCAGCAGCCAAGAAGGGGGGGCAGCAGATACGCAGTATTTT.